The following is a T cell receptor beta chain sequence with its context. Its antigen is unknown. This record belongs to a study of T-cell memory formation after mild COVID-19. Study-wide background: Largely, TCR clusters stayed within a single donor.

TCRdb re-analysed the 5' RACE reads in MiXCR, keeping a single row per CDR3 protein. The data contain hundreds of thousands of distinct CDR3 sequences, approximately 25% of them singletons. Study-wide results and limits: Within pre-infection memory, some responding clones were found, suggesting cross-reactive memory joined. Second-wave clones that peaked on day 37 lacked confirmed SARS-CoV-2 specificity.

Sequenced input: PBMCs or a T cell subset sorted from them (not recorded which). The sequence was obtained from an adult woman who had mild COVID-19 (a few samples of this study predate the infection). Cell type and time point are not known.

The CDR3 DNA sequence: TGCGCCAGCAGCGTCGCGGACGGTCTAAATGAAAAACTGTTTTTT. This gives the protein CASSVADGLNEKLFF. The rearrangement links TRBV5-1 to TRBJ1-4; no firm D call. The CDR3 extends over 15 amino acids. Germline V CDR1 and CDR2: SGHRS, YFSETQ. The V end was cut by 4 bases, the J end by 5 bases, with 15 bases between.